This T cell receptor (beta chain) is from a study of blood T cell repertoires in COVID-19. Study-wide context: Spain, Italy and the United States supplied samples that represented acute and convalescent COVID-19. T cells, B-cell-depleted T cells, or PBMCs supplied cDNA or gDNA.

Original methodology: It was from reference gene primer amplification that nucleated cell counts were estimated. Data came from immunoSEQ multiplex PCR; TCRdb stores just in-frame clones and leaves some out. The DNA gave D and trimming, while V, J and clone size come from that table. The sample yields roughly 70,000 clones, 91% seen once. Sequencing input: peripheral blood. This receptor was identified in a human donor with active COVID-19. The donor label of this sample is uncertain.

The CDR3 sequence is CASSLSRDRAYEQYF. The CDR3 DNA follows: TGTGCCAGCAGTTTATCTCGGGACAGAGCCTACGAGCAGTACTTC. V and J are TRBV27 and TRBJ2-7, with 7 bases identical to TRBD1. Germline CDR1 reads MNHEY; CDR2 reads SMNVEV (reference sequence). The CDR3 contains 15 residues. Trimming at V came to 0 bases and at J to 2 bases, leaving 4 bases not matched to a gene.